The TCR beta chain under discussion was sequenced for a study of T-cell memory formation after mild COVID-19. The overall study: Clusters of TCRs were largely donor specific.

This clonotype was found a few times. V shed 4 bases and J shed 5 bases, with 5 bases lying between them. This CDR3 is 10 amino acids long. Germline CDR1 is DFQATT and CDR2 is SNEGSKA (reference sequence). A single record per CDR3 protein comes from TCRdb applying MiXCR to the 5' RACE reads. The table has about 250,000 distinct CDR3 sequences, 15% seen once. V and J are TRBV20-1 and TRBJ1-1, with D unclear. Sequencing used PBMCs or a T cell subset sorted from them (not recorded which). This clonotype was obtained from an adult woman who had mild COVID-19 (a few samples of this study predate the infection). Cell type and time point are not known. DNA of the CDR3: TGCAGTGCTAAGTTTACTGAAGCTTTCTTT. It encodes CSAKFTEAFF.